This record concerns one T cell receptor (beta chain) sequence. Data came from immunoSEQ multiplex PCR; TCRdb stores just in-frame clones and leaves some out. The sample includes approximately 760,000 clones, roughly 85% of them seen just once. These data come from a study of shared T cell receptors in the human thymus. The germline V gene encodes CDR1 SGHRS and CDR2 YFSETQ. V dropped 0 bases and J dropped 2; count of bases not matched to a gene: 7. This CDR3 comprises 17 residues. A further study also used this sample, focusing on human thymus T cells. From that study: Immunologically healthy infants in Finland undergoing congenital heart defect surgery were the donors. Corrective cardiac surgery supplied the resected thymus tissue. Gene usage (both V and J) appeared biased in thymic and blood repertoires. In unrelated individuals, thymic repertoires overlapped highly, according to related research.

The source is a girl less than two years old with a congenital heart defect. The sequencing sample was made of thymocytes. The genes are TRBV5-1 and TRBJ2-5, with 10 bases identical to TRBD2. DNA for the CDR3: TGCGCCAGCAGCTTGGTGTTAGCGGGGGGCCAACAAGAGACCCAGTACTTC. As protein: CASSLVLAGGQQETQYF.